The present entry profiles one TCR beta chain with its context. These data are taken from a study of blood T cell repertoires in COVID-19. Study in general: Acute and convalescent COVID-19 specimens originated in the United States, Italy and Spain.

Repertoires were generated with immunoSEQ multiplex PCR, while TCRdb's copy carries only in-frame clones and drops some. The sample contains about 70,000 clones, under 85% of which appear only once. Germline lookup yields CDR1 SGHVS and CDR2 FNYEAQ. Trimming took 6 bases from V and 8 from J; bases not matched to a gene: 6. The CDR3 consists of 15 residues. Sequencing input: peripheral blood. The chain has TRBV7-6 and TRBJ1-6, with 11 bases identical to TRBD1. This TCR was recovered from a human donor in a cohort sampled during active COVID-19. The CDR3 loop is CASSYGTGGDSPLHF. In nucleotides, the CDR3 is TGTGCCAGCAGTTATGGGACAGGGGGTGATTCACCCCTCCACTTT.